The 11 T cell receptor beta chains reported below all come from one sample, sequenced in a study of beta chain features in type 1 diabetes. Sequencing targeted expressed TCRB transcripts, as all isolated RNA had been reverse transcribed. Profiling relied on immunoSEQ multiplex PCR, and the TCRdb table lists in-frame clones only, not all of them. The sample carries 120,000 or so clones, 17% recorded once. Study results and caveats: Within each of all four CD4+ subsets, Type 1 diabetes patients had TCRB CDR3s that were moderately but significantly shorter.

These receptors are not linked to any known antigen. Specimen: central memory CD4+ T cells from blood. The receptors derive from a man aged 18 to 29 with type 1 diabetes.

The CDR3, as DNA: TGTGCCAGCTCCCTCGGTACTCGCGGGGGCTCTGCTGGAGAAGCTTTCTTT. Its translation: CASSLGTRGGSAGEAFF. V usage is TRBV18 and J usage is TRBJ1-1; TRBD1 might be the D (6 bases). Germline CDR1 reads KGHSH; CDR2 reads LQKENI. CDR3 size: 17 residues. Trimming cost V 6 bases and J 8 bases, with 28 bases left between them.

This clone was counted a few times. The chain is built from TRBV21-1 and TRBJ2-1; the tabulated D call, TRBD2, remains unverified against the DNA. TRBV21-1 is reported as a pseudogene. The CDR3 runs to 9 residues. CDR3: CASTGEQFF. The CDR3 coding sequence is TGTGCCAGCACCGGGGAGCAGTTCTTC.

The chain combines TRBV30 with TRBJ2-6, with 8 bases identical to TRBD1. V shed 5 bases, J shed 2 bases, and the junction held 11 bases outside the gene matches. Germline V gene data show CDR1 as GTSNPN and CDR2 as SVGIG (reference sequence). The CDR3 runs to 17 residues. The CDR3 sequence: CAWGRGRVRAGANVLTF. In DNA, the CDR3 is TGTGCCTGGGGCAGGGGGCGCGTTCGCGCTGGGGCCAACGTCCTGACTTTC.

This clone was counted only a few times. The chain carries TRBV5-1 and TRBJ2-6; D may correspond to TRBD1 or TRBD2 (6 bases each). V dropped 2 bases and J dropped 2 bases, with 14 bases sitting between them. The CDR3 contains 17 residues. CDR1 SGHRS and CDR2 YFSETQ come from the germline V gene. The CDR3 nucleotides read TGCGCCAGCAGCTTAATTCCGGGGGCCACTGGGGCCAACGTCCTGACTTTC. Translated: CASSLIPGATGANVLTF. Supplemented by reference TRBV5-1 and TRBJ2-6, the full variable domain reads KAGVTQTPRYLIKTRGQQVTLSCSPISGHRSVSWYQQTPGQGLQFLFEYFSETQRNKGNFPGRFSGRQFSNSRSEMNVSTLELGDSALYLCASSLIPGATGANVLTFGAGSRLTVL.

The count of this clone is one. The CDR3: CASSQGTSGSLESSYEQYF. The CDR3 nucleotides are TGTGCCAGCAGCCAAGGGACTAGCGGGAGCTTGGAATCGTCCTACGAGCAGTACTTC. V usage is TRBV4-2 and J usage is TRBJ2-7; 13 bases match TRBD2. The CDR3 spans 19 residues. After removal of 1 base from V and 1 base from J, the junction contained 10 bases not matched to a gene. Germline V gene lookup returns CDR1 LGHNA and CDR2 YNFKEQ.

This clone showed up just a few times. The chain uses TRBV25-1 and TRBJ2-3; tentatively, D is TRBD1 (5 bases). CDR3 size: 16 residues. Trimming removed 3 bases at V and 4 bases at J, with 17 bases between. Germline V gene data show CDR1 as MGHDK and CDR2 as SYGVNS. The CDR3: CASSDVRAGPSDTQYF. CDR3 nucleotide sequence: TGTGCCAGCAGTGACGTTCGGGCAGGGCCCTCAGATACGCAGTATTTT. The full variable domain, rest sourced from reference TRBV25-1 and TRBJ2-3, is EADIYQTPRYLVIGTGKKITLECSQTMGHDKMYWYQQDPGMELHLIHYSYGVNSTEKGDLSSESTVSRIRTEHFPLTLESARPSHTSQYLCASSDVRAGPSDTQYFGPGTRLTVL.

The V and J genes are TRBV5-6 and TRBJ2-4; D is unresolved. The ends were cut back, 2 bases at V and 2 bases at J, with 8 bases in the middle. This CDR3 region has 14 residues. Germline V gene data show CDR1 as SGHDT and CDR2 as YYEEEE. Written as DNA, the CDR3 is TGTGCCAGCAGCTTTGAGGAGACCAAAAACATTCAGTACTTC. It specifies CASSFEETKNIQYF.

This clone has more than one count but fewer than ten. V and J are TRBV5-1 and TRBJ1-1; D gene uncertain. Deletions cut 1 base from V and 3 bases from J, with 7 bases between. Germline CDR1 reads SGHRS; CDR2 reads YFSETQ. This CDR3 spans 13 amino acids. CDR3 in DNA: TGCGCCAGCAGCTTGAAACGGGACACTGAAGCTTTCTTT. It translates to CASSLKRDTEAFF.

This clone has more than one count but fewer than ten. The rearrangement links TRBV7-2 to TRBJ2-2, with no clear D. V was cut by 3 bases and J by 4 bases, with 6 bases left in between. CDR3 size: 13 residues. The germline V gene encodes CDR1 SGHTA and CDR2 FQGNSA. The CDR3 sequence: CASSLPGTGELFF. In DNA form, the CDR3 reads TGTGCCAGCAGCTTGCCGGGCACCGGGGAGCTGTTTTTT. Using reference TRBV7-2 and TRBJ2-2 for the parts outside the CDR3, the full variable domain is GAGVSQSPSNKVTEKGKDVELRCDPISGHTALYWYRQSLGQGLEFLIYFQGNSAPDKSGLPSDRFSAERTGGSVSTLTIQRTQQEDSAVYLCASSLPGTGELFFGEGSRLTVL.

Here the CDR3 DNA reads TGCGCCAGCAGCCCCCGACAGGGAGAGCCCTACGAGCAGTACTTC. Translation: CASSPRQGEPYEQYF. The chain uses TRBV5-1 and TRBJ2-7, with 7 bases matching TRBD1. V lost 4 bases and J lost 2; bases outside the gene matches: 9. The CDR3 consists of 15 residues. CDR1 and CDR2 from the germline V gene are SGHRS and YFSETQ.

The chain recombines TRBV19 with TRBJ2-7, with TRBD1 as a possible D gene (5 bases). The germline V gene has CDR1 LNHDA and CDR2 SQIVND (reference sequence). The CDR3 sequence is 12 residues long. The V end was cut by 10 bases, the J end by 5 bases, with 15 bases between. CDR3 bases: TGTGCCACGTCAACAGGCTTCCACGAGCAGTACTTC. Amino acid sequence: CATSTGFHEQYF.